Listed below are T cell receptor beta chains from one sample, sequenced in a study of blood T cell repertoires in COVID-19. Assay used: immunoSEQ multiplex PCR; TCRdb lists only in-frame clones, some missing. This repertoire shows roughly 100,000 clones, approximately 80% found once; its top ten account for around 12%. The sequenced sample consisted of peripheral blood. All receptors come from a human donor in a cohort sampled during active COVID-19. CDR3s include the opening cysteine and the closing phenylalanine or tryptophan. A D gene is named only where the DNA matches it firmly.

CASSPGLPNTEAFF	TRBV11-3	TRBJ1-1	NA
CASSYRDAGANYGYTF	TRBV6-5	TRBJ1-2	NA
CASSGLYGRVPPDTQYF	TRBV19	TRBJ2-3	NA
CASSTRQPYEQYF	TRBV19	TRBJ2-7	NA
CATRTGPRNTIYF	TRBV24-1	TRBJ1-3	NA
CSASRRLVNYNEQFF	TRBV20-1	TRBJ2-1	NA
CASSLAPQGVNTIYF	TRBV5-1	TRBJ1-3	TRBD1
CASSGQAHGYTF	TRBV9	TRBJ1-2	NA
CASSLTVNQPQHF	TRBV12-3/TRBV12-4	TRBJ1-5	NA
CASSTIDSRGRDTQYF	TRBV19	TRBJ2-3	NA
CASSRRTGVYEQYF	TRBV7-2	TRBJ2-7	TRBD1
CASSPSLTGGDTQYF	TRBV7-6	TRBJ2-3	NA
CATSDKGRGNNEQFF	TRBV24-1	TRBJ2-1	TRBD2
CASRKGTGNQETQYF	TRBV6-5	TRBJ2-5	TRBD1
CASSLLQASGNSPLHF	TRBV5-1	TRBJ1-6	NA
CASSQDLAKGDTEAFF	TRBV4-3	TRBJ1-1	NA
CASSLGLAGVVSYNEQFF	TRBV5-1	TRBJ2-1	TRBD2
CASSVKGGTEAFF	TRBV10-1	TRBJ1-1	NA
CASSQDPTASGNTIYF	TRBV4-3	TRBJ1-3	NA
CASSLDRVGSPLHF	TRBV5-4	TRBJ1-6	TRBD1
CASRLGGVPNTEAFF	TRBV28	TRBJ1-1	NA
CASSLGQGETQYF	TRBV5-1	TRBJ2-5	NA
CASNTGVGFEQYF	TRBV5-1	TRBJ2-7	TRBD1
CASSLTGQGSEKLFF	TRBV28	TRBJ1-4	TRBD1
CASSSGGYGYTF	TRBV6-5	TRBJ1-2	NA
CASSQGASGNTIYF	TRBV6-6	TRBJ1-3	TRBD1
CASSEALPGTEAFF	TRBV2	TRBJ1-1	NA
CASSLLTEAYEQYF	TRBV7-2	TRBJ2-7	NA
CASSRTNTEAFF	TRBV7-9	TRBJ1-1	NA
CATFTRRTGELFF	TRBV28	TRBJ2-2	NA
CASSRTGQGTIEQYF	TRBV11-2	TRBJ2-7	TRBD1
CASGWGSNYGYTF	TRBV12-3/TRBV12-4	TRBJ1-2	NA
CASSARQDRYEQYF	TRBV19	TRBJ2-7	NA
CAWRPPGLGYYEQYF	TRBV30	TRBJ2-7	NA
CTSRGRRSSYEQYF	TRBV19	TRBJ2-7	NA
CASSQEVASNYGYTF	TRBV4-1	TRBJ1-2	NA
CASSKRTPTSTDTQYF	TRBV11-1	TRBJ2-3	NA
CASHAGGGVNEQFF	TRBV18	TRBJ2-1	NA
CATSDLWGTANQETQYF	TRBV24-1	TRBJ2-5	TRBD1
CASSLLAVKTQYF	TRBV12-3/TRBV12-4	TRBJ2-5	NA
CATSREAGKNQPQHF	TRBV15	TRBJ1-5	NA
CASSQGFGGQGNTIYF	TRBV7-7	TRBJ1-3	NA
CAISQGADTGELFF	TRBV10-3	TRBJ2-2	TRBD1
CASSQNQPQHF	TRBV6-5	TRBJ1-5	NA
CASSQERGLGGYTF	TRBV3-1/TRBV3-2	TRBJ1-2	NA
CASSQDLRGGYEQYF	TRBV3-1/TRBV3-2	TRBJ2-7	NA
CASRYDRGKNEKLFF	TRBV2	TRBJ1-4	TRBD1
CASSRGLAGLETQYF	TRBV5-1	TRBJ2-5	TRBD2
CASSRTGNQPQHF	TRBV6-2/TRBV6-3	TRBJ1-5	TRBD1
CASSLVGDYGYTF	TRBV5-1	TRBJ1-2	NA
CASSPGLAEETQYF	TRBV3-1/TRBV3-2	TRBJ2-5	TRBD2
CASSLTGTSTDTQYF	TRBV27	TRBJ2-3	NA
CASGWTGKDEQFF	TRBV12-5	TRBJ2-1	TRBD1
CASAGNFENSPLHF	TRBV7-6	TRBJ1-6	NA
CASSIQGGSQPQHF	TRBV7-6	TRBJ1-5	TRBD1
CASSLVLSGGDTQYF	TRBV5-1	TRBJ2-3	TRBD2